The rows below give T cell receptor beta chains drawn from one sample of a study of blood T cells in healthy people across ages. One entry per CDR3 protein, called by TCRdb with MiXCR from the 5' RACE reads. The sample holds about 640,000 distinct CDR3 sequences, roughly 50% seen once. The sample comprised blood. Receptors were obtained from a man in his fifties or sixties in good health. The CDR3 runs from the conserved cysteine through the conserved F or W. The order of the fields is D gene, J gene, V gene, clone size, CDR3 DNA, CDR3 protein. The D gene is left open where the match is weak. The size entry is marked missing in some rows and otherwise reads once, few, many or a size class.

- | TRBJ1-2 | TRBV4-1 | - | TGCGCCAGCAGCCCCCCCTCCGGCAGCTCCCTCAACTATGGCTACACCTTC | CASSPPSGSSLNYGYTF
TRBD2 | TRBJ2-1 | TRBV12-3/TRBV12-4 | few | TGTGCCAGCAGTTCCGGGAGGGCGGGGGGCTCCTACAATGAGCAGTTCTTC | CASSSGRAGGSYNEQFF
- | TRBJ2-5 | TRBV7-2 | few | TGTGCCAGCAGCTTAGCGGTGGGGACCCAGTACTTC | CASSLAVGTQYF
- | TRBJ2-7 | TRBV12-3/TRBV12-4 | - | TGTGCCAGCAGTTTGGGCGTAACCGCCTACGAGCAGTACTTC | CASSLGVTAYEQYF
- | TRBJ2-5 | TRBV7-9 | - | TGTGCCAGCAGCCCCATAGGGGAGACCCAGTACTTC | CASSPIGETQYF
TRBD2 | TRBJ2-5 | TRBV5-1 | - | TGCGCCAGCAGCTCCCCGACTAGCGGGGGGGGACAGACCCAGTACTTC | CASSSPTSGGGQTQYF
TRBD1 | TRBJ1-2 | TRBV10-3 | few | TGTGCCATTAACTCAGGGGGTGGCTCGAAAGGCTACACCTTC | CAINSGGGSKGYTF
- | TRBJ2-4 | TRBV9 | - | TGTGCCAGCAGCGTAGCTCTACAGGGCATTCAGTACTTC | CASSVALQGIQYF
TRBD1 | TRBJ1-2 | TRBV29-1 | - | TGCAGCGTTTATGAGCCAGGGGGCTATGGCTACACCTTC | CSVYEPGGYGYTF
- | TRBJ2-5 | TRBV3-1 | - | TGTGCCAGCAGCCAAGGACGTTCCGAGGGCGTAGCGGCCCAGTACTTC | CASSQGRSEGVAAQYF
TRBD1 | TRBJ1-5 | TRBV2 | - | TGTGCCAGCAGTGAAGAGACAGGGGGCAATCAGCCCCAGCATTTT | CASSEETGGNQPQHF
- | TRBJ1-1 | TRBV25-1 | - | TGTGCCAGCAGTGTTCCAGGGAGAGGCTCTGAAGCTTTCTTT | CASSVPGRGSEAFF
- | TRBJ2-5 | TRBV2 | once | TGTGCCAGCAGTGAGAGGTCAGGCTACCAAGAGACCCAGTACTTC | CASSERSGYQETQYF
TRBD1 | TRBJ2-1 | TRBV4-1 | few | TGCGCCAGCAGCCATCCCCCGGGACAGGGATCCAATGAGCAGTTCTTC | CASSHPPGQGSNEQFF
- | TRBJ1-2 | TRBV9 | - | TGTGCCAGCAGCGCCGATGCCCGAGTCTATGGCTACACCTTC | CASSADARVYGYTF
- | TRBJ1-2 | TRBV28 | - | TGTGTCAGCAGTACCCAGACAAGAGACTATGGCTACACCTTC | CVSSTQTRDYGYTF
TRBD1 | TRBJ1-5 | TRBV27 | - | TGTGCCAGCCGACCCATGACAGGGAGTCAGCCCCAGCATTTT | CASRPMTGSQPQHF
- | TRBJ1-1 | TRBV7-2 | - | TGTGCCAGCAGCTCGACAGCCGGAGGCACTGAAGCTTTCTTT | CASSSTAGGTEAFF
TRBD2 | TRBJ2-7 | TRBV7-2 | - | TGTGCCAGCAGCTTAGACCGGACTAGCGGATACTACGAGCAGTACTTC | CASSLDRTSGYYEQYF
- | TRBJ2-4 | TRBV20-1 | - | TGCAGTGCTAGAGATGTGGGGTCGGCCAAAAACATTCAGTACTTC | CSARDVGSAKNIQYF
- | TRBJ2-2 | TRBV10-3 | - | TGTGCCAGTACAGATCTGAGGGAGCTGTTTTTT | CASTDLRELFF
- | TRBJ1-4 | TRBV20-1 | few | TGCAGTGCTAGAGGCGGGGGGACGAATGAAAAACTGTTTTTT | CSARGGGTNEKLFF
TRBD2 | TRBJ2-5 | TRBV7-9 | few | TGTGCCAGCAGCTTGTATAGCGGGGCCTACCGGGAGATCCAGTACTTC | CASSLYSGAYREIQYF
- | TRBJ2-4 | TRBV7-9 | few | TGTGCCAGCAGCTTTTATAATGGGACACTACGGTCCAAAAACATTCAGTACTTC | CASSFYNGTLRSKNIQYF
- | TRBJ2-1 | TRBV3-1 | many | TGTGCCAGCAGCCAAGGGAGCTCCTACAATGAGCAGTTCTTC | CASSQGSSYNEQFF
TRBD1 | TRBJ2-7 | TRBV3-1 | - | TGTGCCAGCAGCCCTAGCGGACAGGGGGCAGCCTACGAGCAGTACTTC | CASSPSGQGAAYEQYF
- | TRBJ2-7 | TRBV7-9 | - | TGTGCCAGCAGCTCCCTTAGGGCAGGGGAAGGCGAGCAGTACTTC | CASSSLRAGEGEQYF
TRBD1 | TRBJ1-2 | TRBV28 | few | TGTGCCAGCAGCCTCTGGGACAGGGGGTCCCACTATGGCTACACCTTC | CASSLWDRGSHYGYTF
- | TRBJ1-5 | TRBV7-2 | - | TGTGCCAGCAGCTTACCGGATTTCGCTCTCAATCAGCCCCAGCATTTT | CASSLPDFALNQPQHF
- | TRBJ2-5 | TRBV29-1 | few | TGCAGCGTTGAAAGGGGGGCGCGGGGGTACTTC | CSVERGARGYF